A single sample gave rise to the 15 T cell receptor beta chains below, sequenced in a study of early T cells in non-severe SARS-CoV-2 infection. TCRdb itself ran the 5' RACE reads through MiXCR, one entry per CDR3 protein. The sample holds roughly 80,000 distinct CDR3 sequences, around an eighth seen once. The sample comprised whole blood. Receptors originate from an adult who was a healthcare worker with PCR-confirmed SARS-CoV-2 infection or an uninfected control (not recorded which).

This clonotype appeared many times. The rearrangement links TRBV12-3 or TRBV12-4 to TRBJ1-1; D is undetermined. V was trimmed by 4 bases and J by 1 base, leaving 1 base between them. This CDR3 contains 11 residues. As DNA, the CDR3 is TGTGCCAGCAGTTGGAACACTGAAGCTTTCTTT. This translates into CASSWNTEAFF.

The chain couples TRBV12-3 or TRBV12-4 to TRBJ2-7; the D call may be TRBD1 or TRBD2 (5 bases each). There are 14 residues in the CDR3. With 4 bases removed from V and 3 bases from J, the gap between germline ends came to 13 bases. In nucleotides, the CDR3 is TGTGCCAGCAGTTCCCCGGGACGTTTCTACGAGCAGTACTTC. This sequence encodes CASSSPGRFYEQYF.

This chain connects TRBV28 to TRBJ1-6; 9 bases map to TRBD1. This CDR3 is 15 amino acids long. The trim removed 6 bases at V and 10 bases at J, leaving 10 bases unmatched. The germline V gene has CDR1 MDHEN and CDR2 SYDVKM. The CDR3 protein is CASRERDRAGSPLHF. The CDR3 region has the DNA TGTGCCAGCAGAGAACGGGACAGGGCAGGATCACCCCTCCACTTT.

CDR3 loop: CASSRRDLTYEQYF. The CDR3 DNA is TGTGCCAGCTCACGCCGGGACCTCACCTACGAGCAGTACTTC. The chain combines TRBV18 with TRBJ2-7, with D tentatively TRBD1 or TRBD2 (5 bases each). The length of the CDR3 is 14 residues. The V gene lost 4 bases and the J gene lost 2 bases, with 12 bases spanning the gap. Germline values: CDR1 KGHSH, CDR2 LQKENI.

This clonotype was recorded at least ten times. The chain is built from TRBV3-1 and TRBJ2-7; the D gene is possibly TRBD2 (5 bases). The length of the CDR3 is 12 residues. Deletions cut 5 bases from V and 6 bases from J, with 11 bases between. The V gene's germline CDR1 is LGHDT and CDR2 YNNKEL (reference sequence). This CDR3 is CASSSRGIEQYF. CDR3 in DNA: TGTGCCAGCAGCTCCCGGGGAATCGAGCAGTACTTC.

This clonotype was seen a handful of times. The CDR3 nucleotides read TGTGCCAGCTCACCTCTCGGGGAGAGGGTGCGGGGCGAGCAGTACTTC. This sequence encodes CASSPLGERVRGEQYF. The chain carries TRBV18 and TRBJ2-7, with D maybe TRBD2 (6 bases). V was clipped by 3 bases and J by 6 bases, with 21 bases between them. Germline V CDR1 and CDR2: KGHSH, LQKENI. This CDR3 comprises 16 residues. The whole variable domain, remainder taken from reference TRBV18 and TRBJ2-7, is NAGVMQNPRHLVRRRGQEARLRCSPMKGHSHVYWYRQLPEEGLKFMVYLQKENIIDESGMPKERFSAEFPKEGPSILRIQQVVRGDSAAYFCASSPLGERVRGEQYFGPGTRLTVT.

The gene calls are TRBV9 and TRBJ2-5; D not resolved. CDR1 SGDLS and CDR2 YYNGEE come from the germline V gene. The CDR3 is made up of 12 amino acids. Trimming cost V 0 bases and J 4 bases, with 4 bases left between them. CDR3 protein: CASSVGRETQYF. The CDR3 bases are TGTGCCAGCAGCGTAGGCAGAGAGACCCAGTACTTC.

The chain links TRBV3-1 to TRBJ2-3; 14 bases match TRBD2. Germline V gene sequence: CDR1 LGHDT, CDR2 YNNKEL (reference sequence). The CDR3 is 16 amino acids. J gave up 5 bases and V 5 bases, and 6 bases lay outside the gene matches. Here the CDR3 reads CASSLTSGGAGDTQYF. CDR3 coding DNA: TGTGCCAGCAGCTTGACTAGCGGGGGGGCGGGAGATACGCAGTATTTT.

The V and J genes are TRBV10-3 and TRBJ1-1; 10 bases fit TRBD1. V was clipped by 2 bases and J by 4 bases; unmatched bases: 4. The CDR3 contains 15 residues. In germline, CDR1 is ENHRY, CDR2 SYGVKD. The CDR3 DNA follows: TGTGCCATCAGTGAGCGGGACAGGGGAGGCACTGAAGCTTTCTTT. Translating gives CAISERDRGGTEAFF.

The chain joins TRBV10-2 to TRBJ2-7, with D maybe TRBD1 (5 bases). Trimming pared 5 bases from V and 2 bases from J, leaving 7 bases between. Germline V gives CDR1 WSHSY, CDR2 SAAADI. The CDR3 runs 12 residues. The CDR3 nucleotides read TGCGCCAGCAGTCCCAGGGCCTACGAGCAGTACTTC. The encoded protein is CASSPRAYEQYF.

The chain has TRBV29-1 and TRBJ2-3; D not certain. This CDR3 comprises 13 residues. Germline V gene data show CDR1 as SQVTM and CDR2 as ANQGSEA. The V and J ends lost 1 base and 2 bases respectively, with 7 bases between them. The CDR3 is CSVEVAPTDTQYF. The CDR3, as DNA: TGCAGCGTTGAAGTGGCACCCACAGATACGCAGTATTTT.

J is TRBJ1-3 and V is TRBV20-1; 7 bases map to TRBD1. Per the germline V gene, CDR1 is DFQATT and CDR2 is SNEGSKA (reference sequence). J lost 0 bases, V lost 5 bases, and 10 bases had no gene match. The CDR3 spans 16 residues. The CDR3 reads CSAPRTGGNSGNTIYF. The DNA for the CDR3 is TGCAGTGCTCCCCGGACAGGAGGGAACTCTGGAAACACCATATATTTT.

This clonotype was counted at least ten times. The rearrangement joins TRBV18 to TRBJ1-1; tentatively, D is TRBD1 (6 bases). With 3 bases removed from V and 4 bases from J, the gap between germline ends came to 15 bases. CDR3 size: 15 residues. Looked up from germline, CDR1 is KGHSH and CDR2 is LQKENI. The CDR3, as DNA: TGTGCCAGCTCACCCATAGAGTTGACAGGCACTGAAGCTTTCTTT. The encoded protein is CASSPIELTGTEAFF.

CDR3 in amino acids: CASSYSNGWAFF. Here the CDR3 DNA reads TGTGCCAGCAGTTACTCGAATGGATGGGCTTTCTTT. This chain uses TRBV6-5 with TRBJ1-1; D is unclear. In germline, CDR1 is MNHEY, CDR2 SVGAGI. This CDR3 has 12 residues. V was trimmed by 0 bases and J by 11 bases, leaving 10 bases between them.

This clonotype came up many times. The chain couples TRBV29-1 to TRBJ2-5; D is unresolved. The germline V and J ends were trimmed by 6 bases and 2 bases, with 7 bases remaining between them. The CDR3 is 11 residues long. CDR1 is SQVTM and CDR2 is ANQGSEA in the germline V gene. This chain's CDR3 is CSVSPQETQYF. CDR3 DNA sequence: TGCAGCGTATCACCTCAAGAGACCCAGTACTTC.